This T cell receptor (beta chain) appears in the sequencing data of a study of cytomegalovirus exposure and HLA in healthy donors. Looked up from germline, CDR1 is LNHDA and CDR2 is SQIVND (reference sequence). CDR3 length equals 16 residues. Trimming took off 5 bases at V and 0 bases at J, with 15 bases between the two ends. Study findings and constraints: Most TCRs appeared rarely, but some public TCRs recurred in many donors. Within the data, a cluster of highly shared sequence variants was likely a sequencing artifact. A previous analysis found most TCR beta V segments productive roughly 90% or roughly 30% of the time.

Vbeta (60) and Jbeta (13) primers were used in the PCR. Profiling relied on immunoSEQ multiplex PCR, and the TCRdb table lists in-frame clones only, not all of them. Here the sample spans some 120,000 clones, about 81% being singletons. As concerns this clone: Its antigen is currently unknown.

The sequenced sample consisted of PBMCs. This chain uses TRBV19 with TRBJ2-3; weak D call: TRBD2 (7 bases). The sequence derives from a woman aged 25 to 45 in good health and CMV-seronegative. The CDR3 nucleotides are TGTGCCAGTAGTGGTGGGCGGGGGCCAAGCACAGATACGCAGTATTTT. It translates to CASSGGRGPSTDTQYF.